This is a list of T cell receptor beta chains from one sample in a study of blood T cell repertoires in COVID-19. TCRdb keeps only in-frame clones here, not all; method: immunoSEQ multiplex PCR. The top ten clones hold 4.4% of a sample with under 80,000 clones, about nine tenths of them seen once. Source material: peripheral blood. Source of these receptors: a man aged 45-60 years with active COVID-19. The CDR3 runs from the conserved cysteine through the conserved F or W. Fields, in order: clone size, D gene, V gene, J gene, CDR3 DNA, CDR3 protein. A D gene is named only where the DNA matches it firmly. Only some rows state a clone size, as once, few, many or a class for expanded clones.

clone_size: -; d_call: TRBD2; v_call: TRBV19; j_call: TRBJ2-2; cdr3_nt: TGTGCTATAGCGGGAACGAACACCGGGGAGCTGTTTTTT; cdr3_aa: CAIAGTNTGELFF
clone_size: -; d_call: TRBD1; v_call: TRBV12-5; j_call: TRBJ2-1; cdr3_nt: TGTGCTAGGAGTGGACAGGGGCAGTTCTTC; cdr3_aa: CARSGQGQFF
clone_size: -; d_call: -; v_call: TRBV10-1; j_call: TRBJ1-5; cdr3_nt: TGCGCCAGCATTGTACAGGCCTTCAATCAGCCCCAGCATTTT; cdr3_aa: CASIVQAFNQPQHF
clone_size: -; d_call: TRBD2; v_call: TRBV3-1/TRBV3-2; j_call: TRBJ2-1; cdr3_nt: TGTGCCAGCAGCCAAGCGGCGGGGGATGGGAATGAGCAGTTCTTC; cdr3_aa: CASSQAAGDGNEQFF
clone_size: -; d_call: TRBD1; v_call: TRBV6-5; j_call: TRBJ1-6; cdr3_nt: TGTGCCAGCAGTAAGGACAGGGTGTATTCACCCCTCCACTTT; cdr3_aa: CASSKDRVYSPLHF
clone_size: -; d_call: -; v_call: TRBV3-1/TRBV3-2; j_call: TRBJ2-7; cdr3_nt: TGTGCCAGCAGCCAAGGGGGGCAAAGTCTTCGCGAGCAGTACTTC; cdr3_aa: CASSQGGQSLREQYF
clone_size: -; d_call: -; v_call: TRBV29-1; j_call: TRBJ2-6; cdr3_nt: TGCAGCGTTGAAGCTGGGTTAGGGGGTTATGGGGCCAACGTCCTGACTTTC; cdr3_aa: CSVEAGLGGYGANVLTF
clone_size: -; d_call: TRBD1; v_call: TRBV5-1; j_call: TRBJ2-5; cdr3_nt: TGCGCCAGCAGCCCGGGACAGGTGGAAGAGACCCAGTACTTC; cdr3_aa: CASSPGQVEETQYF
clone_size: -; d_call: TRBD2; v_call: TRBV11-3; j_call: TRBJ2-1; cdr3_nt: TGTGCCAGCAGCTTAGGCCGCTTTTCCGGGACTAGGGATGAGCAGTTCTTC; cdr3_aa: CASSLGRFSGTRDEQFF
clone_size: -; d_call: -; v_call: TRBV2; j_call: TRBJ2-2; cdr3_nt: TGTGCCAGCAGTGAGACACGGACCGGGGAGCTGTTTTTT; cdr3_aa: CASSETRTGELFF
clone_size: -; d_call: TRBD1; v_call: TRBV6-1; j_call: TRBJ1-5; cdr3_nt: TGTGCCAGCAGTGAACGGACAGGCGGCAATCAGCCCCAGCATTTT; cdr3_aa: CASSERTGGNQPQHF
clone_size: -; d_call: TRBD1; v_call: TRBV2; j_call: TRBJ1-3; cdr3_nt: TGTGCCAGCAGTGAACAGGGGGCCACATCTGGAAACACCATATATTTT; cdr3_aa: CASSEQGATSGNTIYF
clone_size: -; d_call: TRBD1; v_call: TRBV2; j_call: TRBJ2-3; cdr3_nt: TGTGCCAGCAGCGCGAGGGCAGGGGGCTTGACAGATACGCAGTATTTT; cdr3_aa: CASSARAGGLTDTQYF
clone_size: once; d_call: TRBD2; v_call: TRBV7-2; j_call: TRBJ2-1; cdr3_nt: TGTGCCAGCAGCTTAGTAGGCGGGGGGAGCTCCTACAATGAGCAGTTCTTC; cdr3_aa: CASSLVGGGSSYNEQFF
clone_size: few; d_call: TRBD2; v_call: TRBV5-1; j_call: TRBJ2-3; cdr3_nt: TGCGCCAGCAGCCAGACTAGCCCGAGGGATACGCAGTATTTT; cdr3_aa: CASSQTSPRDTQYF
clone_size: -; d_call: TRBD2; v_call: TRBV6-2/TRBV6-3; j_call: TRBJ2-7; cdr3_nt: TGTGCCAGCAGTTTACGAGCGGGGGCGTACGAGCAGTACTTC; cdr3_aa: CASSLRAGAYEQYF
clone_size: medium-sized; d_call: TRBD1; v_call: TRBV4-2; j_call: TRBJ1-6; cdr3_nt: TGTGCCAGCAGCCAAACCGGGACAGGGAATTCACCCCTCCACTTT; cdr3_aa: CASSQTGTGNSPLHF
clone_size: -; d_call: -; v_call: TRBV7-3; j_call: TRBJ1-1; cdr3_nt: TGTGCCAGCAGCTTACAGGGCGGCACTGAAGCTTTCTTT; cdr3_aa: CASSLQGGTEAFF